A selection of T cell receptor beta chains follows, all from one sample in a study of blood T cell repertoires in COVID-19. The method was immunoSEQ multiplex PCR; TCRdb's version includes in-frame clones alone and lacks a portion of them. The table includes 80,000 to 95,000 clones, roughly nine tenths detected once. Sample: peripheral blood. These receptors were collected from a woman in her 70s with acute or convalescent COVID-19. The CDR3 runs from the conserved cysteine through the conserved F or W. D genes are given only for firm matches. Clone size appears in some rows only: once, few, many, or a class for an expanded clone.

d_call: NA; clone_size: NA; j_call: TRBJ2-5; v_call: TRBV2; cdr3_nt: TGTGCCAGCAGTGAACGTCCCCAGAGGGAGACCCAGTACTTC; cdr3_aa: CASSERPQRETQYF
d_call: NA; clone_size: NA; j_call: TRBJ2-6; v_call: TRBV3-1/TRBV3-2; cdr3_nt: TGTGCCAGCAGCCAAGGGGTGGGGCCTGGGGCCAACGTCCTGACTTTC; cdr3_aa: CASSQGVGPGANVLTF
d_call: NA; clone_size: NA; j_call: TRBJ2-5; v_call: TRBV27; cdr3_nt: TGTGCCAGCAGTCCTCTGAGGGGGATTCAAGAGACCCAGTACTTC; cdr3_aa: CASSPLRGIQETQYF
d_call: NA; clone_size: NA; j_call: TRBJ1-1; v_call: TRBV18; cdr3_nt: TGTGCCAGCTCACCCCTATCAGGGGATTACTCTGAAGCTTTCTTT; cdr3_aa: CASSPLSGDYSEAFF
d_call: TRBD1; clone_size: NA; j_call: TRBJ1-5; v_call: TRBV6-2/TRBV6-3; cdr3_nt: TGTGCCAGCAGTTATAGGACAGGCTCGAATCAGCCCCAGCATTTT; cdr3_aa: CASSYRTGSNQPQHF
d_call: NA; clone_size: NA; j_call: TRBJ1-1; v_call: TRBV19; cdr3_nt: TGTGCCAGTAGTATGTGGAACAGGCCGAACACTGAAGCTTTCTTT; cdr3_aa: CASSMWNRPNTEAFF
d_call: TRBD2; clone_size: NA; j_call: TRBJ2-1; v_call: TRBV4-2; cdr3_nt: TGTGCCAGCAGCCAAGTAAGCGGGAAGGGCTACAATGAGCAGTTCTTC; cdr3_aa: CASSQVSGKGYNEQFF
d_call: NA; clone_size: once; j_call: TRBJ1-5; v_call: TRBV5-6; cdr3_nt: TGTGCCAGCAGCTTATGGACAGCCCGGGGGGCCCAGCATTTT; cdr3_aa: CASSLWTARGAQHF
d_call: NA; clone_size: NA; j_call: TRBJ1-5; v_call: TRBV18; cdr3_nt: TGTGCCAGCTCACCAGAGCAGGGGAATCAGCCCCAGCATTTT; cdr3_aa: CASSPEQGNQPQHF
d_call: TRBD2; clone_size: NA; j_call: TRBJ2-1; v_call: TRBV7-9; cdr3_nt: TGTGCCAGCAGGGACACTAGCGGGAGATCCCCCCACAATGAGCAGTTCTTC; cdr3_aa: CASRDTSGRSPHNEQFF
d_call: NA; clone_size: NA; j_call: TRBJ2-2; v_call: TRBV19; cdr3_nt: TGTGCCAGTAGTAGGAGGTCACCCGGGACCGGGGAGCTGTTTTTT; cdr3_aa: CASSRRSPGTGELFF
d_call: TRBD1; clone_size: once; j_call: TRBJ2-1; v_call: TRBV6-6; cdr3_nt: TGTGCCAGCATCCAAACCGGGACAGGGACCGATGAGCAGTTCTTC; cdr3_aa: CASIQTGTGTDEQFF
d_call: TRBD1; clone_size: few; j_call: TRBJ1-5; v_call: TRBV28; cdr3_nt: TGTGCCAGCTCCCCGGACAGGGGATTATATAGCAATCAGCCCCAGCATTTT; cdr3_aa: CASSPDRGLYSNQPQHF
d_call: TRBD1; clone_size: once; j_call: TRBJ1-3; v_call: TRBV19; cdr3_nt: TGTGCCAGTAGAACAGGGGCGTTTAGCTCTGGAAACACCATATATTTT; cdr3_aa: CASRTGAFSSGNTIYF
d_call: NA; clone_size: NA; j_call: TRBJ2-1; v_call: TRBV29-1; cdr3_nt: TGCAGCGTCCGGGGGTACAATGAGCAGTTCTTC; cdr3_aa: CSVRGYNEQFF
d_call: TRBD1; clone_size: few; j_call: TRBJ1-1; v_call: TRBV4-2; cdr3_nt: TGTGCCAGCAGCCAAGATTTGAGCAACAGGGGCACTGAAGCTTTCTTT; cdr3_aa: CASSQDLSNRGTEAFF
d_call: TRBD2; clone_size: NA; j_call: TRBJ2-1; v_call: TRBV29-1; cdr3_nt: TGCAGCGTTGAGGCCACCGCGGGAGCCTACAATGAGCAGTTCTTC; cdr3_aa: CSVEATAGAYNEQFF
d_call: NA; clone_size: few; j_call: TRBJ2-2; v_call: TRBV19; cdr3_nt: TGTGCCAGTAGTATTATGGTCAGGGTACTCGGGGAGCTGTTTTTT; cdr3_aa: CASSIMVRVLGELFF
d_call: NA; clone_size: once; j_call: TRBJ2-5; v_call: TRBV7-9; cdr3_nt: TGTGCCAGCAGCGGAAGCGGGACACGATTCCAAGAGACCCAGTACTTC; cdr3_aa: CASSGSGTRFQETQYF
d_call: TRBD1; clone_size: NA; j_call: TRBJ1-1; v_call: TRBV28; cdr3_nt: TGTGCCAGCATCTTCAGGGGGGTAGGAACTGAAGCTTTCTTT; cdr3_aa: CASIFRGVGTEAFF
d_call: NA; clone_size: NA; j_call: TRBJ2-5; v_call: TRBV19; cdr3_nt: TGTGCCACAGCTCTACAGGGACGTGAGACCCAGTACTTC; cdr3_aa: CATALQGRETQYF
d_call: NA; clone_size: NA; j_call: TRBJ1-3; v_call: TRBV5-1; cdr3_nt: TGCGCCAGCAGCCCGACTGGACAGTCTAACACCATATATTTT; cdr3_aa: CASSPTGQSNTIYF
d_call: NA; clone_size: NA; j_call: TRBJ1-3; v_call: TRBV6-1; cdr3_nt: TGTGCCAGCAGTGCAGGGATGGGGAACTCTGGAAACACCATATATTTT; cdr3_aa: CASSAGMGNSGNTIYF
d_call: TRBD1; clone_size: NA; j_call: TRBJ1-2; v_call: TRBV18; cdr3_nt: TGTGCCAGCTCAGGACAGGGTTCCTATGGCTACACCTTC; cdr3_aa: CASSGQGSYGYTF
d_call: NA; clone_size: NA; j_call: TRBJ2-2; v_call: TRBV19; cdr3_nt: TGTGCCAGTAGTATAGTCAGTAACACCGGGGAGCTGTTTTTT; cdr3_aa: CASSIVSNTGELFF
d_call: TRBD1; clone_size: NA; j_call: TRBJ1-1; v_call: TRBV5-1; cdr3_nt: TGCGCCAGCAGCCTTACTGGACAGGGGGACACTGAAGCTTTCTTT; cdr3_aa: CASSLTGQGDTEAFF
d_call: NA; clone_size: NA; j_call: TRBJ1-6; v_call: TRBV19; cdr3_nt: TGTGCCAGTAGTATTGGCCTCTCCTATAATTCACCCCTCCACTTT; cdr3_aa: CASSIGLSYNSPLHF
d_call: TRBD1; clone_size: NA; j_call: TRBJ1-1; v_call: TRBV18; cdr3_nt: TGTGCCAGCTCACCGTCCGGGACAGGGTTGACTGAAGCTTTCTTT; cdr3_aa: CASSPSGTGLTEAFF
d_call: TRBD1; clone_size: NA; j_call: TRBJ1-2; v_call: TRBV10-2; cdr3_nt: TGCGCCAGCAGCCAAACAGGGGTTTTTGGCTACACCTTC; cdr3_aa: CASSQTGVFGYTF
d_call: NA; clone_size: NA; j_call: TRBJ2-7; v_call: TRBV27; cdr3_nt: TGTGCCAGCAGTTTAGGCCCGACTAACTACGAGCAGTACTTC; cdr3_aa: CASSLGPTNYEQYF
d_call: NA; clone_size: NA; j_call: TRBJ1-2; v_call: TRBV2; cdr3_nt: TGTGCCAGCAGTCACAGGGCCACGGCTAACTATGGCTACACCTTC; cdr3_aa: CASSHRATANYGYTF
d_call: TRBD1; clone_size: NA; j_call: TRBJ1-2; v_call: TRBV25-1; cdr3_nt: TGTGCCAGCAGCATCACCGGGACAGGGGTCTATGGCTACACCTTC; cdr3_aa: CASSITGTGVYGYTF
d_call: NA; clone_size: NA; j_call: TRBJ1-1; v_call: TRBV15; cdr3_nt: TGTGCCACCAGCAGAGATAAATTGAGGTTCGGTCGGGGCACTGAAGCTTTCTTT; cdr3_aa: CATSRDKLRFGRGTEAFF
d_call: TRBD1; clone_size: few; j_call: TRBJ1-6; v_call: TRBV7-9; cdr3_nt: TGTGCCAGCAGCTCACAGGGGCCATCCTATAATTCACCCCTCCACTTT; cdr3_aa: CASSSQGPSYNSPLHF
d_call: NA; clone_size: few; j_call: TRBJ1-2; v_call: TRBV5-1; cdr3_nt: TGCGCCAGCAGCTTTCCGCCGGGGGGCGGTGTTAATGGCTACACCTTC; cdr3_aa: CASSFPPGGGVNGYTF
d_call: TRBD2; clone_size: NA; j_call: TRBJ2-5; v_call: TRBV28; cdr3_nt: TGTGCCAGCAGTTTCTGGGAAATAACAGCGGGAGGGGTTCCAGAGACCCAGTACTTC; cdr3_aa: CASSFWEITAGGVPETQYF
d_call: NA; clone_size: NA; j_call: TRBJ2-6; v_call: TRBV15; cdr3_nt: TGTGCCACCAGCAGCCTGGGCCAAATCTCTGGGGCCAACGTCCTGACTTTC; cdr3_aa: CATSSLGQISGANVLTF
d_call: TRBD2; clone_size: NA; j_call: TRBJ2-1; v_call: TRBV14; cdr3_nt: TGTGCCAGCAGCCTTACTAGCGGGGTCGTGAGTGAGCAGTTCTTC; cdr3_aa: CASSLTSGVVSEQFF
d_call: TRBD1; clone_size: few; j_call: TRBJ1-2; v_call: TRBV5-1; cdr3_nt: TGCGCCAGCAGCGTCGGGACAGGGGGCCATGGCTACACCTTC; cdr3_aa: CASSVGTGGHGYTF
d_call: NA; clone_size: once; j_call: TRBJ2-3; v_call: TRBV18; cdr3_nt: TGTGCCAGCTCACCGGGACTCCTCGGGGATACGCAGTATTTT; cdr3_aa: CASSPGLLGDTQYF